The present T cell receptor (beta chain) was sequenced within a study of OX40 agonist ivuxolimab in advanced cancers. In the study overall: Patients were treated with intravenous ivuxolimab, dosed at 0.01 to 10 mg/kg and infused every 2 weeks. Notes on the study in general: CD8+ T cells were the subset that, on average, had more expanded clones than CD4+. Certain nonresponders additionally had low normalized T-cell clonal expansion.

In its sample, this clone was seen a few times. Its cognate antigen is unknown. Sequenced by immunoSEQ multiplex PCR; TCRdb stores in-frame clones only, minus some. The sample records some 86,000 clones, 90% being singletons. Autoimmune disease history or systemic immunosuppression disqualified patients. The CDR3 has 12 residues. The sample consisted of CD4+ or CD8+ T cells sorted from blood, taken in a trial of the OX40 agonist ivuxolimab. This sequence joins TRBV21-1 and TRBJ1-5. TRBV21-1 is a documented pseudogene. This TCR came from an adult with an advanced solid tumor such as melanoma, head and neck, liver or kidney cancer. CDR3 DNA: TGTGCCAGCGACGGGAAGTCTCAGCCCCAGCATTTT. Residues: CASDGKSQPQHF.